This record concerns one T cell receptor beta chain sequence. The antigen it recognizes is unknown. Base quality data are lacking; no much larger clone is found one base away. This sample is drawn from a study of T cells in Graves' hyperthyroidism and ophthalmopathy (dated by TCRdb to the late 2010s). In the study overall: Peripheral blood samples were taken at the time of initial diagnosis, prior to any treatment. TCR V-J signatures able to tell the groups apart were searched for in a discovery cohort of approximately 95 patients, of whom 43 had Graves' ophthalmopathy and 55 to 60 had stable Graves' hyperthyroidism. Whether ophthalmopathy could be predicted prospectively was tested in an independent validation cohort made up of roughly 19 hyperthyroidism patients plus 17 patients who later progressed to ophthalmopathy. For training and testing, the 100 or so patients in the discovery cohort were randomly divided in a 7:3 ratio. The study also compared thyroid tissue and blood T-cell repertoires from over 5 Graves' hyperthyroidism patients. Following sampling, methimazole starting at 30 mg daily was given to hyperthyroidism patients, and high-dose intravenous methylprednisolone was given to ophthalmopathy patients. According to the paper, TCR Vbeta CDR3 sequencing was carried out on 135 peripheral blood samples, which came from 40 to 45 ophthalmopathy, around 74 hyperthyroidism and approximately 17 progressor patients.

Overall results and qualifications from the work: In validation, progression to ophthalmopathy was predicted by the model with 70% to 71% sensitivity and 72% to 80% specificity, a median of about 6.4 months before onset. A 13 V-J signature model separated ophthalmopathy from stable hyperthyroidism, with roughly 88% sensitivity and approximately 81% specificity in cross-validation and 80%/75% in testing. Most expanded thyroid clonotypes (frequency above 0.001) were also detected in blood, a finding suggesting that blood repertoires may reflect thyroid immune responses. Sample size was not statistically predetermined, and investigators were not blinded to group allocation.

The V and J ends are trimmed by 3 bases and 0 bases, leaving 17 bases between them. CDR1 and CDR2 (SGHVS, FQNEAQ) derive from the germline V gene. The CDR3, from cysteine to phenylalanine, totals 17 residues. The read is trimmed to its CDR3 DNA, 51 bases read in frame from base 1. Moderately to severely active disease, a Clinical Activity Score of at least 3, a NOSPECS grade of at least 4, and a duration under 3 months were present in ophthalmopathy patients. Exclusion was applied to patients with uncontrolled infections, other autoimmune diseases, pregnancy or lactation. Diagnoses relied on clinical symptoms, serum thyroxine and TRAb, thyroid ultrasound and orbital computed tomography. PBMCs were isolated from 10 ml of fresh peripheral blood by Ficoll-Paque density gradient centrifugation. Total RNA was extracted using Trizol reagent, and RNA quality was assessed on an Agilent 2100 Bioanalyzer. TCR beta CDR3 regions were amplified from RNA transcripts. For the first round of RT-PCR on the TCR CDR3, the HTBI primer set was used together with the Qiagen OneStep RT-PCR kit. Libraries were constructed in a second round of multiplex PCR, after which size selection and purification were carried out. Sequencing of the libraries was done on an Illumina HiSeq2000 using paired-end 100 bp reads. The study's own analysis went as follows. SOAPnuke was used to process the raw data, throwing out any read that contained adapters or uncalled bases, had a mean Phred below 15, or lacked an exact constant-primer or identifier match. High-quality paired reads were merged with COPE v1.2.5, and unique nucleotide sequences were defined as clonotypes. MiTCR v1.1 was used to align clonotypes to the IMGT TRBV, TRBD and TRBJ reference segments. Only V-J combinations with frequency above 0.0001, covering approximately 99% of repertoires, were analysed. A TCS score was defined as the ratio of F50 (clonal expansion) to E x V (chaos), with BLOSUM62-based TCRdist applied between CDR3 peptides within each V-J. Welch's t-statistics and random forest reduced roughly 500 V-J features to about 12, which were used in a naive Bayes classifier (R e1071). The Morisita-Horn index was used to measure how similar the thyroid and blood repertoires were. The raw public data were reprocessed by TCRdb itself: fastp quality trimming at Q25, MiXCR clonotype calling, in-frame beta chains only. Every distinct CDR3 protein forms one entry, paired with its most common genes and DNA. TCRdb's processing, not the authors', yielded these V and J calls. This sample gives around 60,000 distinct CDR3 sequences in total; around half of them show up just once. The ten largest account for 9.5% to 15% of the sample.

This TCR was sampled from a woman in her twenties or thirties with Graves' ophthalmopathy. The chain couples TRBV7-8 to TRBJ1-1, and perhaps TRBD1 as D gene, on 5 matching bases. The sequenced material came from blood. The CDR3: CASSLPLAGGMNTEAFF. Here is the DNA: TGTGCCAGCAGCTTGCCGCTAGCGGGGGGAATGAACACTGAAGCTTTCTTT.